This T cell receptor beta chain was captured by sequencing in a study of tumor-infiltrating lymphocytes in primary liver carcinoma. Making TCR beta cDNA involved approximately 0.5 ug total RNA and a constant-region primer. Three nested multiplex PCR rounds of slightly modified ARM-PCR generated TCR beta libraries. In the first two PCR rounds, TRBV1-TRBV30 forward primers were paired with a C-beta reverse primer, and each round lasted about 10 cycles. TCRdb used MiXCR to reprocess the multiplex PCR reads, holding one entry per CDR3 protein. The table lists 100,000 to 150,000 distinct CDR3 sequences, 64% of them singletons. Looked up from germline, CDR1 is GTSNPN and CDR2 is SVGIG (reference sequence). This CDR3 has 13 amino acids. The J segment lost 3 bases and the V segment lost 7 bases, leaving 6 bases of the junction unmatched. This clonotype was recorded a few times. Total RNA and DNA came together from roughly 20-30 mg of bulk tissue without cell sorting. Surgical resection was used to treat these primary liver carcinoma patients.

This sequence originates from a woman aged 60 to 75 with primary liver carcinoma and hepatitis B virus infection. Sequenced sample: liver tumor tissue from sampling region 3. Subset here: tumor region T3, left-lateral pole. This chain links TRBV30 with TRBJ1-5; 7 nucleotides line up with TRBD1. CDR3 sequence: CALKQGYNQPQHF. In DNA form, the CDR3 reads TGTGCCTTGAAACAGGGGTACAATCAGCCCCAGCATTTT. The full variable domain, in which reference TRBV30 and TRBJ1-5 provide the parts outside the CDR3, is SQTIHQWPATLVQPVGSPLSLECTVEGTSNPNLYWYRQAAGRGLQLLFYSVGIGQISSEVPQNLSASRPQDRQFILSSKKLLLSDSGFYLCALKQGYNQPQHFGDGTRLSIL.